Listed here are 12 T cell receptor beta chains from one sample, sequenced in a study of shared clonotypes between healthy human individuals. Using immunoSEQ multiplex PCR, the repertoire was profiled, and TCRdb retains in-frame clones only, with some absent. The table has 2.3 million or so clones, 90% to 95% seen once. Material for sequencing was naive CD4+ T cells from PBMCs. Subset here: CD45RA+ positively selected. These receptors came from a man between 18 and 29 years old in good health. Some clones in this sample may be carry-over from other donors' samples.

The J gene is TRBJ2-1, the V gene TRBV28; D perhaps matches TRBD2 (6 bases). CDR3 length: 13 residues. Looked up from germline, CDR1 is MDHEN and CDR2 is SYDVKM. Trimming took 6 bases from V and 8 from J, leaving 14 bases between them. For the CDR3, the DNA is TGTGCCAGCAGCGAGGGACTTCGCGATGAGCAGTTCTTC. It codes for CASSEGLRDEQFF. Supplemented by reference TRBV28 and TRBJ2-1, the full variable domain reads DVKVTQSSRYLVKRTGEKVFLECVQDMDHENMFWYRQDPGLGLRLIYFSYDVKMKEKGDIPEGYSVSREKKERFSLILESASTNQTSMYLCASSEGLRDEQFFGPGTRLTVL.

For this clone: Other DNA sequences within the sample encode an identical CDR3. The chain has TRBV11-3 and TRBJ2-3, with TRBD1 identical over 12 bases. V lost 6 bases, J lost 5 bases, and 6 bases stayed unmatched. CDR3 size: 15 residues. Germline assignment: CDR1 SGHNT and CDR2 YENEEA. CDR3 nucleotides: TGTGCCAGCAGTTTGGGACAGGGGGCCGGAGATACGCAGTATTTT. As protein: CASSLGQGAGDTQYF.

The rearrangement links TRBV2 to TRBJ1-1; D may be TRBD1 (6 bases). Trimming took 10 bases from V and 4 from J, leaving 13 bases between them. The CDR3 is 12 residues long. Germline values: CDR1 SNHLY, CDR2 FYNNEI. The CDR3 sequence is CATQEGGTEAFF. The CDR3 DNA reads TGTGCCACCCAAGAGGGGGGCACTGAAGCTTTCTTT. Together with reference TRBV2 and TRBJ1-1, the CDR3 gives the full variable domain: EPEVTQTPSHQVTQMGQEVILRCVPISNHLYFYWYRQILGQKVEFLVSFYNNEISEKSEIFDDQFSVERPDGSNFTLKIRSTKLEDSAMYFCATQEGGTEAFFGQGTRLTVV.

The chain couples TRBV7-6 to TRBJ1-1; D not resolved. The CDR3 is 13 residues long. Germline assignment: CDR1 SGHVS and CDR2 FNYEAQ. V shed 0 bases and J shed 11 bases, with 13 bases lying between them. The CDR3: CASSLASSSVAFF. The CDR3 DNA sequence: TGTGCCAGCAGCTTAGCGTCGTCGTCGGTCGCTTTCTTT.

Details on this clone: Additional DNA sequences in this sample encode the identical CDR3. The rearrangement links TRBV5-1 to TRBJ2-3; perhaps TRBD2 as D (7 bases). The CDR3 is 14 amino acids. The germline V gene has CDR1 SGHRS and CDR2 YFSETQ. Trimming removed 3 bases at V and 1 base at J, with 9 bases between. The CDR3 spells CASSSGGRTDTQYF. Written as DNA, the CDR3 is TGCGCCAGCAGCTCGGGGGGCCGCACAGATACGCAGTATTTT.

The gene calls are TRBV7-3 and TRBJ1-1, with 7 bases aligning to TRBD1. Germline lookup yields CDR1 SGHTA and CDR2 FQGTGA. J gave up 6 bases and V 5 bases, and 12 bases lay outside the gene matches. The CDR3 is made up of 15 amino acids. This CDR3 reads CASSQTRGRGSEAFF. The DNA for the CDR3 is TGTGCCAGCAGCCAGACGCGTGGCAGGGGGTCTGAAGCTTTCTTT.

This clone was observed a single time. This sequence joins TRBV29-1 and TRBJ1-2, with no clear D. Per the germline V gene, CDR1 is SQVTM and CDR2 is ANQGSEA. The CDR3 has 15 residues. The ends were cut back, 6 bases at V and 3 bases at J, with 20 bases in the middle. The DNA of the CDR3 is TGCAGCGTGGGCCCCGGGGTAGAGCGGGACTATGGCTACACCTTC. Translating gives CSVGPGVERDYGYTF.

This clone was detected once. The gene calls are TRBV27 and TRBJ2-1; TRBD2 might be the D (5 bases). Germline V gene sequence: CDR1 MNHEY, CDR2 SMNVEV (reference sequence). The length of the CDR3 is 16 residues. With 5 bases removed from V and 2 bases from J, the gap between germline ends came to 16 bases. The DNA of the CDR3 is TGTGCCAGCAGTACTAGGGAGCCCAGAACCTACAATGAGCAGTTCTTC. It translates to CASSTREPRTYNEQFF.

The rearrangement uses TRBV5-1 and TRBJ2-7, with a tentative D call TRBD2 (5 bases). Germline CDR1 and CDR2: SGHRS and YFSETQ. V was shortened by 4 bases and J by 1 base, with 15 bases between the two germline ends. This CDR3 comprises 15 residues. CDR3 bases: TGCGCCAGCAGCCTTAGCGTCGAGGGATCCTACGAGCAGTACTTC. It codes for CASSLSVEGSYEQYF.

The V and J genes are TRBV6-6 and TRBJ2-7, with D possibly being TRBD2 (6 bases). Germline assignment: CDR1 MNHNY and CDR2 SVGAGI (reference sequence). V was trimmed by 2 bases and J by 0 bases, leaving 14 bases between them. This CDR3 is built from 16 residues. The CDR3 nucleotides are TGTGCCAGCAGTTACCCCGGGACTGGGAGCTCCTACGAGCAGTACTTC. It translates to CASSYPGTGSSYEQYF.

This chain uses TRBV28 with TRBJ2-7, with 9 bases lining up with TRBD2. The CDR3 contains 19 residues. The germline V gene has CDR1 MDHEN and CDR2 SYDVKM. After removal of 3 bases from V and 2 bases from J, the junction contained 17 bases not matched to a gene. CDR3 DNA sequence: TGTGCCAGCAGTTTGTTCTTGGACTTTAGCGGGAGTTTAACCTACGAGCAGTACTTC. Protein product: CASSLFLDFSGSLTYEQYF.

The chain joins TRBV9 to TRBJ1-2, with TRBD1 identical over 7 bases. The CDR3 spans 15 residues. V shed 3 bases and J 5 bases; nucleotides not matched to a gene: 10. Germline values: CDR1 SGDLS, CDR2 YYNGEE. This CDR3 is CASSADRERGYGYTF. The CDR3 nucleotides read TGTGCCAGCAGCGCTGACAGGGAAAGAGGATATGGCTACACCTTC.